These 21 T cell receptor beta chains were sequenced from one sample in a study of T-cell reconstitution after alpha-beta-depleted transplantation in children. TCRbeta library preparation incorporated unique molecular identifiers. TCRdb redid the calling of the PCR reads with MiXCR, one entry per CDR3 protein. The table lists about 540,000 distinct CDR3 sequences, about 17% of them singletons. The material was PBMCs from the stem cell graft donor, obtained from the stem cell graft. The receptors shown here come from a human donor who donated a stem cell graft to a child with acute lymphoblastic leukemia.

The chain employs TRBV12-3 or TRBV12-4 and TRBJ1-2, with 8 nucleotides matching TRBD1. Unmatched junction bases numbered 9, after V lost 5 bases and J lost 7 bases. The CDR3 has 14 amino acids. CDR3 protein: CASSLSDRDGGYTF. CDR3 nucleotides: TGTGCCAGCAGTCTTTCGGACAGGGACGGTGGCTACACCTTC.

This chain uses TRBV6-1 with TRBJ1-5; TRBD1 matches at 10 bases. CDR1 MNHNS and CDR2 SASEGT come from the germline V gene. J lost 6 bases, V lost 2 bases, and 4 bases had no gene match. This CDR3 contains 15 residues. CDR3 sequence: CASSELTGGRQPQHF. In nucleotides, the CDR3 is TGTGCCAGCAGTGAACTGACAGGGGGCCGTCAGCCCCAGCATTTT.

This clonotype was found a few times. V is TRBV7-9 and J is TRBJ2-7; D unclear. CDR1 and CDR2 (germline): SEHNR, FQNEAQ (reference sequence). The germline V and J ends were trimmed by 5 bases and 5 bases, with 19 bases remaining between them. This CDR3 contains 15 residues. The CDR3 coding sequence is TGTGCCAGCAGCAGGACCCCACGTAGGTATCACGAGCAGTACTTC. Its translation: CASSRTPRRYHEQYF.

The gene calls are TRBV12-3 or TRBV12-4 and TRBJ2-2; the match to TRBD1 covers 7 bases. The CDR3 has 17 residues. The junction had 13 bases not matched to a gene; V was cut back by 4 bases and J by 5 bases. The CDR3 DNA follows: TGTGCCAGCAGTTCGACAGGGAGTTTGGTGGGAACCGGGGAGCTGTTTTTT. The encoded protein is CASSSTGSLVGTGELFF.

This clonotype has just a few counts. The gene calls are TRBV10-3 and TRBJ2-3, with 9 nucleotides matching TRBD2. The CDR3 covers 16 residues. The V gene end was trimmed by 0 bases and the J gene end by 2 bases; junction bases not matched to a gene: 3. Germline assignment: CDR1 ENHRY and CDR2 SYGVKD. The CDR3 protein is CAISESASGITDTQYF. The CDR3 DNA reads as TGTGCCATCAGTGAGTCGGCTAGCGGGATCACAGATACGCAGTATTTT.

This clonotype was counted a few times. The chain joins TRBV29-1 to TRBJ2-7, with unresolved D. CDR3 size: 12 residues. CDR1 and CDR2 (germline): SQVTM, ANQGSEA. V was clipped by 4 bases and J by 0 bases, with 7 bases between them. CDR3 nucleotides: TGCAGCGTTGCGCCCACCTCCTACGAGCAGTACTTC. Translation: CSVAPTSYEQYF.

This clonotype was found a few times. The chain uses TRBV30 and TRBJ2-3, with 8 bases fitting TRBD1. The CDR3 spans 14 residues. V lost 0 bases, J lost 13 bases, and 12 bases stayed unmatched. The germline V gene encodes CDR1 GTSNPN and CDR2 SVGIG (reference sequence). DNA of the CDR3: TGTGCCTGGAGTGTACTGGACAGGGCTGAGGGCGAGTATTTT. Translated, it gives CAWSVLDRAEGEYF. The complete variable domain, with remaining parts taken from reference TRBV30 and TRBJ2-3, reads SQTIHQWPATLVQPVGSPLSLECTVEGTSNPNLYWYRQAAGRGLQLLFYSVGIGQISSEVPQNLSASRPQDRQFILSSKKLLLSDSGFYLCAWSVLDRAEGEYFGPGTRLTVL.

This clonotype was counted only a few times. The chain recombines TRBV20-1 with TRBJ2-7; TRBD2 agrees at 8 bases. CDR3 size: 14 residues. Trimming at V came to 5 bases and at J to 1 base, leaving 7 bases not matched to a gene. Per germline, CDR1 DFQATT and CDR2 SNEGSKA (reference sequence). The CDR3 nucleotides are TGCAGTGCTTTAGTCGGGAGGGTTTCCTACGAGCAGTACTTC. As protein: CSALVGRVSYEQYF.

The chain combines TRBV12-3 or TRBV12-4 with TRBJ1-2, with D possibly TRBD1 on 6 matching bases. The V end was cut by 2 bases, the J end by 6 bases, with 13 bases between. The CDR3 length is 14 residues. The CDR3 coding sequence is TGTGCCAGCAGTTTACGGGCAGGGGTAGATGGCTACACCTTC. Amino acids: CASSLRAGVDGYTF.

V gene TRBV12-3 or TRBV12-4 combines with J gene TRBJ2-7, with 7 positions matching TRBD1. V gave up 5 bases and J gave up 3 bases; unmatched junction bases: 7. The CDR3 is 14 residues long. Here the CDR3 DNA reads TGTGCCAGCAGTCACCTCGACAGGGTCTACGAGCAGTACTTC. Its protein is CASSHLDRVYEQYF.

Written as DNA, the CDR3 is TGTGCCAGCAGCGGGCCCAGGGCAGAAGGCTACACCTTC. Translation gives CASSGPRAEGYTF. The V and J genes are TRBV27 and TRBJ1-2, with D possibly TRBD1 on 5 matching bases. Germline V gives CDR1 MNHEY, CDR2 SMNVEV (reference sequence). This CDR3 region has 13 residues. Trimming pared 6 bases from V and 8 bases from J, leaving 16 bases between.

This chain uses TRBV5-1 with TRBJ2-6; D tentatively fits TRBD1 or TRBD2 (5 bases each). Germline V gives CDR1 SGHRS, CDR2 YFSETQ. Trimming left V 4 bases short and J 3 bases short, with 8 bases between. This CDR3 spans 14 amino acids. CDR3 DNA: TGCGCCAGCAGCGGGACGGATGGGGCCAACGTCCTGACTTTC. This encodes CASSGTDGANVLTF.

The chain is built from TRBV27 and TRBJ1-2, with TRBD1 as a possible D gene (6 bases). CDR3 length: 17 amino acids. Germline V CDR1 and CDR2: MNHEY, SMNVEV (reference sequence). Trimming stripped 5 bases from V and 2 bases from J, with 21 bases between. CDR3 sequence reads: CASSPTLPPQGNYGYTF. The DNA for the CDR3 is TGTGCCAGCAGTCCGACTCTACCGCCACAGGGCAACTATGGCTACACCTTC.

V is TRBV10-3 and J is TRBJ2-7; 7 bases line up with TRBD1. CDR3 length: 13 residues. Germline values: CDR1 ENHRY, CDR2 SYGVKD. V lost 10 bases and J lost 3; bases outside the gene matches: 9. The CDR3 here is CASLGQSSYEQYF. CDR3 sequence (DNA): TGTGCCAGCTTGGGACAGTCCAGCTACGAGCAGTACTTC.

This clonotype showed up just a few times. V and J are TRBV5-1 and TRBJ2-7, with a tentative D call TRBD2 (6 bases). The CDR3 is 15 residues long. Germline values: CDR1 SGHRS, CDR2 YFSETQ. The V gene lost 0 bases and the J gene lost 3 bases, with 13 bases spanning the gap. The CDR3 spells CASSLAAGKGYEQYF. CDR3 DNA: TGCGCCAGCAGCTTGGCGGCGGGGAAGGGCTACGAGCAGTACTTC.

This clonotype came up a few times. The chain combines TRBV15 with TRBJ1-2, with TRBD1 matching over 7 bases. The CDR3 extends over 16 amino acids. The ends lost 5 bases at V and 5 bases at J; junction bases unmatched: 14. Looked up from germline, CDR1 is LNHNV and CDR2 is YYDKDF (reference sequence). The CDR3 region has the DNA TGTGCCACCAGCGAAAAAGGGGGCTGGGGGGAATATGGCTACACCTTC. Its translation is CATSEKGGWGEYGYTF.

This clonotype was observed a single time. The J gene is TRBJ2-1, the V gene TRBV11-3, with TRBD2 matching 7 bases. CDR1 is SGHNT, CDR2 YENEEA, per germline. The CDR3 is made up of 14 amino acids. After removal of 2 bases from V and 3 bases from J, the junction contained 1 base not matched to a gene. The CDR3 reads CASSLWEGYNEQFF. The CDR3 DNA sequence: TGTGCCAGCAGCTTATGGGAGGGCTACAATGAGCAGTTCTTC. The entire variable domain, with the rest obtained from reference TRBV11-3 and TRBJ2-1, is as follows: EAGVVQSPRYKIIEKKQPVAFWCNPISGHNTLYWYLQNLGQGPELLIRYENEEAVDDSQLPKDRFSAERLKGVDSTLKIQPAELGDSAVYLCASSLWEGYNEQFFGPGTRLTVL.

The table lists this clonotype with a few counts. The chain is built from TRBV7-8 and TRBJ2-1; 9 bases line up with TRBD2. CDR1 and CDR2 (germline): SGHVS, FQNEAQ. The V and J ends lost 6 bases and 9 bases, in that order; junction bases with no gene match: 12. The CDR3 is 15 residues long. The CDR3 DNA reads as TGTGCCAGCAGTCGACTGGCGGGAGGGCCGGGTGAGCAGTTCTTC. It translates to CASSRLAGGPGEQFF.

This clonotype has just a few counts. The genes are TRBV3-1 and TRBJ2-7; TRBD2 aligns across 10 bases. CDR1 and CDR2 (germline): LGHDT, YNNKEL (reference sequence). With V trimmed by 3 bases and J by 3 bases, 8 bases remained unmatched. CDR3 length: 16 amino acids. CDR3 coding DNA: TGTGCCAGCAGCCAGCATCCGGGACTAGCGTACTACGAGCAGTACTTC. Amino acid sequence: CASSQHPGLAYYEQYF.

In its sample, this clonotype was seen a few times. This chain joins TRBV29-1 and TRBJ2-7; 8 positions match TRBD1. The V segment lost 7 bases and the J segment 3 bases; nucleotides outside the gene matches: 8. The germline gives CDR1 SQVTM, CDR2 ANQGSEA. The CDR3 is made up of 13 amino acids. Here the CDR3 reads CSALTGDYYEQYF. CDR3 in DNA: TGCAGCGCGTTGACAGGGGATTACTACGAGCAGTACTTC.

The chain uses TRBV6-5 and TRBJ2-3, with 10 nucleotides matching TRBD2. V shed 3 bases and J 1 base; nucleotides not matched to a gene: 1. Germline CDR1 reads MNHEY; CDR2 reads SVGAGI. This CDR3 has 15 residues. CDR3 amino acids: CASSYLAGGTDTQYF. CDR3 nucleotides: TGTGCCAGCAGTTATCTAGCGGGAGGCACAGATACGCAGTATTTT.